This note documents a single T cell receptor (beta chain) sequence. The data were obtained in a study of blood T cell repertoires in COVID-19. The CDR3 length is 14 residues. The V gene's germline CDR1 is MNHEY and CDR2 SMNVEV (reference sequence). V lost 3 bases to trimming and J lost 4 bases, with 9 bases between them. The data were produced by immunoSEQ multiplex PCR, yet TCRdb's version contains in-frame clones alone and is incomplete. The table shows about 160,000 clones, with around 86% occurring only once. The material sequenced was peripheral blood. The gene calls are TRBV27 and TRBJ2-2; tentatively, D is TRBD2 (6 bases). The origin of this receptor is a man between 65 and 79 years old with acute or convalescent COVID-19. CDR3 loop: CASSLGGGTGELFF. CDR3 nucleotides: TGTGCCAGCAGTTTGGGGGGTGGCACCGGGGAGCTGTTTTTT.